A selection of T cell receptor beta chains follows, all from one sample in a study of T cell responses to AZD1222 COVID-19 vaccine. Assay used: immunoSEQ multiplex PCR; TCRdb lists only in-frame clones, some missing. The data contain 110,000 to 150,000 clones, about nine tenths of them seen just once; the ten biggest clones take up roughly 1.8%. Here the sequenced sample was peripheral blood, taken on day 0 of AZD1222 vaccination. The receptors come from an adult in good health. CDR3s include the opening cysteine and the closing phenylalanine or tryptophan. D genes are given only for firm matches. Clone size, where shown, is once, few, many, or a class for clones that have expanded.

V	D	size	length	J	DNA	CDR3
TRBV4-1	-	-	14	TRBJ2-7	TGCGCCAGCAGCCAGACCAGGGTCCGCTACGAGCAGTACTTC	CASSQTRVRYEQYF
TRBV28	TRBD1	-	12	TRBJ2-7	TGTGCCAGCAGTACCCAGGGGGTCGAGCAGTACTTC	CASSTQGVEQYF
TRBV5-1	-	-	12	TRBJ1-4	TGCGCCAGCAGCCCGGACAATGAAAAACTGTTTTTT	CASSPDNEKLFF
TRBV18	-	-	20	TRBJ2-1	TGTGCCAGCTCACCACGAGTGGGGCTGGTTGAGCTGGGGCTGAGTAATGAGCAGTTCTTC	CASSPRVGLVELGLSNEQFF
TRBV9	-	-	14	TRBJ1-1	TGTGCCAGCAGCGTAGATAGCGGGTACACTGAAGCTTTCTTT	CASSVDSGYTEAFF
TRBV6-4	TRBD1	-	14	TRBJ1-2	TGTGCCAGCAGAGGGACAGGGGATACTGGTGGCTACACCTTC	CASRGTGDTGGYTF
TRBV10-2	TRBD2	-	16	TRBJ2-3	TGCGCCAGTGTTCAAACAAGCGGGAGTGTAGCAGATACGCAGTATTTT	CASVQTSGSVADTQYF
TRBV9	-	-	16	TRBJ1-2	TGTGCCAGCAGCGTAGATCAAAAGTCGGGCAGGAATGGCTACACCTTC	CASSVDQKSGRNGYTF
TRBV3-1/TRBV3-2	-	-	14	TRBJ2-1	TGTGCCAGCAGTTCGCAAGGGGGGTTCAATGAGCAGTTCTTC	CASSSQGGFNEQFF
TRBV27	-	once	13	TRBJ1-4	TGTGCCAGCAGTAGAAGAGTTAATGAAAAACTGTTTTTT	CASSRRVNEKLFF
TRBV4-1	-	-	16	TRBJ2-3	TGCGCCAGCAGCCAAGATTCTGGGACACCGGATGATACGCAGTATTTT	CASSQDSGTPDDTQYF
TRBV5-5	TRBD2	once	15	TRBJ2-7	TGTGCCAGCAGCTTTTACTCTAGCGGGTCCTACGAGCAGTACTTC	CASSFYSSGSYEQYF
TRBV27	-	-	13	TRBJ2-7	TGTGCCAGCAGTTTAGGGCCCTCCTACGAGCAGTACTTC	CASSLGPSYEQYF
TRBV30	TRBD2	medium-sized	15	TRBJ2-1	TGTGCCTGGAGTACCGGACTAGCGGGAGTCAATGAGCAGTTCTTC	CAWSTGLAGVNEQFF
TRBV5-4	-	-	15	TRBJ2-7	TGTGCCAGCAGCGGTTCCGGGACCGGCTCGAGAGAGCAGTACTTC	CASSGSGTGSREQYF
TRBV27	TRBD1	-	15	TRBJ1-2	TGTGCCAGCAGTTGGGGGACAGGGGGGAGCTATGGCTACACCTTC	CASSWGTGGSYGYTF
TRBV2	-	-	14	TRBJ2-5	TGTGCCAGCAGAGGCAACAGGGATCAAGAGACCCAGTACTTC	CASRGNRDQETQYF
TRBV7-9	-	once	12	TRBJ1-2	TGTGCCAGCAGCTTGACCGGAGATGGCTACACCTTC	CASSLTGDGYTF
TRBV2	-	few	14	TRBJ2-2	TGTGCCAGCAGTGAATCAGGGGCCGACGGGGAGCTGTTTTTT	CASSESGADGELFF
TRBV6-5	-	few	13	TRBJ1-5	TGTGCCAGTCAGTTGGACACTAGTCAGCCCCAGCATTTT	CASQLDTSQPQHF
TRBV5-1	-	-	14	TRBJ2-2	TGCGCCAGCCAACGAGGAGAGCTTACCGGGGAGCTGTTTTTT	CASQRGELTGELFF
TRBV3-1/TRBV3-2	-	-	13	TRBJ1-1	TGTGCCAGCAGCCAAGCCTTCGACGTTGAAGCTTTCTTT	CASSQAFDVEAFF
TRBV7-8	TRBD2	-	16	TRBJ2-7	TGTGCCAGCAGCCCCTGGACTAGCGGGAGGAGGTACGAGCAGTACTTC	CASSPWTSGRRYEQYF
TRBV28	-	-	15	TRBJ2-1	TGTGCCAGCAGTTCCTACCGATCCACTTCAAGTGAGCAGTTCTTC	CASSSYRSTSSEQFF
TRBV6-5	-	few	13	TRBJ1-5	TGTGCCAGCAGTTCCAACGCCGGTCAGCCCCAGCATTTT	CASSSNAGQPQHF
TRBV2	TRBD1	-	12	TRBJ1-4	TGTGCCAGCAGCAGGGGGCCTGAAAAACTGTTTTTT	CASSRGPEKLFF
TRBV27	TRBD1	-	13	TRBJ1-1	TGTGCCAGCAGTGACAGGGATCGGACTGAAGCTTTCTTT	CASSDRDRTEAFF
TRBV12-3/TRBV12-4	TRBD1	-	13	TRBJ1-1	TGTGCCAGCAGAGCTACAGGGGGCACTGAAGCTTTCTTT	CASRATGGTEAFF
TRBV11-2	TRBD1	-	17	TRBJ2-7	TGTGCCAGCAGCTTCCCAGGGGCACAGGGGGCTCTGTACGAGCAGTACTTC	CASSFPGAQGALYEQYF
TRBV27	TRBD2	-	15	TRBJ2-7	TGTGCCAGCAGTCCTCTGGGACTAGCGGATGAGTGGCAGTACTTC	CASSPLGLADEWQYF
TRBV11-2	TRBD1	-	15	TRBJ2-7	TGTGCCAGCAGCTTAGAGTCAGGGGGCGTGGGCGAGCAGTACTTC	CASSLESGGVGEQYF
TRBV5-6	-	-	17	TRBJ2-1	TGTGCCAGCAGCTTGGTGTTCGGGGGACCCTCCTACAATGAGCAGTTCTTC	CASSLVFGGPSYNEQFF
TRBV5-1	TRBD2	-	16	TRBJ2-1	TGCGCCAGCAGCAACCGACTAGCGGGAGGGCCCCATGAGCAGTTCTTC	CASSNRLAGGPHEQFF